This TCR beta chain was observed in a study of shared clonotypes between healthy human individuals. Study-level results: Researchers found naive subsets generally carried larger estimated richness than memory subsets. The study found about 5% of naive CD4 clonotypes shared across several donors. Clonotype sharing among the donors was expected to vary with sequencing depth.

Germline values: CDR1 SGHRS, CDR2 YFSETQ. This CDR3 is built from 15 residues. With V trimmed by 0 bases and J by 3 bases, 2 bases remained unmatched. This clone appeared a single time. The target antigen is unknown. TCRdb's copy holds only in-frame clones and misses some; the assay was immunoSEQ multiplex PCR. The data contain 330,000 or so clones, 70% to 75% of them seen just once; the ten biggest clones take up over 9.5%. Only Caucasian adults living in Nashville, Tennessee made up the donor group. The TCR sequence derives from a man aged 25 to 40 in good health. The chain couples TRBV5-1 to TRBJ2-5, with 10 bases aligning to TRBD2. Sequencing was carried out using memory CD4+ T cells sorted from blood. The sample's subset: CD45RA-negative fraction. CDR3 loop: CASSLGLAGKETQYF. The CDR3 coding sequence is TGCGCCAGCAGCTTGGGACTAGCGGGCAAAGAGACCCAGTACTTC. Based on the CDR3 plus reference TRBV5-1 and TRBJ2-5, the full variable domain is KAGVTQTPRYLIKTRGQQVTLSCSPISGHRSVSWYQQTPGQGLQFLFEYFSETQRNKGNFPGRFSGRQFSNSRSEMNVSTLELGDSALYLCASSLGLAGKETQYFGPGTRLLVL.